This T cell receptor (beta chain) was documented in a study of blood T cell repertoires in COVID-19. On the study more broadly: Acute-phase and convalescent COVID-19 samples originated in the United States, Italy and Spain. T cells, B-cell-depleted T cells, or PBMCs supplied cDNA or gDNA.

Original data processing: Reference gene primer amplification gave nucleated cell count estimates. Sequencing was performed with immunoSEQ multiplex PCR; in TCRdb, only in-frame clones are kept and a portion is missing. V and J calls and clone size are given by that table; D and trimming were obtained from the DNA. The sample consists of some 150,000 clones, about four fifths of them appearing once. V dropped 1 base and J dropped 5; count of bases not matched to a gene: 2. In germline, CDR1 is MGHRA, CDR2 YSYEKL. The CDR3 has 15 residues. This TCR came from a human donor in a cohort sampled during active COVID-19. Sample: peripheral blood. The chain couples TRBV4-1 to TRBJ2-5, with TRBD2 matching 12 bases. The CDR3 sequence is CASSQGLAGVETQYF. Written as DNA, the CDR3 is TGCGCCAGCAGCCAAGGACTAGCGGGAGTGGAGACCCAGTACTTC.